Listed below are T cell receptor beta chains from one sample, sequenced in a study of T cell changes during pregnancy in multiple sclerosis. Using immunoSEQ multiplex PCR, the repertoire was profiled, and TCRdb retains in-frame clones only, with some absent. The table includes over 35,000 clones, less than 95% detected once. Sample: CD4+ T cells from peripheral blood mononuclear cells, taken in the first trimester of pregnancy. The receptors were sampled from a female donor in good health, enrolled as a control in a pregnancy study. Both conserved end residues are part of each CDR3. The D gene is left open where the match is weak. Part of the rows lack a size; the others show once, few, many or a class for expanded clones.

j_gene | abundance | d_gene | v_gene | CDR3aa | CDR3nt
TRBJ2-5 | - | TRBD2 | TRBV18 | CASSPTLVRGYQETQYF | TGTGCCAGCTCACCAACCCTAGTGCGGGGGTATCAAGAGACCCAGTACTTC
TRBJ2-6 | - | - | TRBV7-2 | CASSLGSSGANVLTF | TGTGCCAGCAGCCTGGGGAGCTCTGGGGCCAACGTCCTGACTTTC
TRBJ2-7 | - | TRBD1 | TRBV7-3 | CASSTRTGWAYEQYF | TGTGCCAGCAGCACGCGGACAGGTTGGGCCTACGAGCAGTACTTC
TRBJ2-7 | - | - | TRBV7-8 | CASSYRAQLSYEQYF | TGTGCCAGCAGCTACAGGGCGCAATTGTCCTACGAGCAGTACTTC
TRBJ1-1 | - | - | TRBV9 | CASSPRGNTEAFF | TGTGCCAGCAGCCCCCGAGGGAACACTGAAGCTTTCTTT
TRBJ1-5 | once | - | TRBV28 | CASTPGAGAVQPQHF | TGTGCCAGCACCCCAGGGGCAGGGGCCGTTCAGCCCCAGCATTTT
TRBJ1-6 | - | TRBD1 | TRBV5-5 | CASNRQGRTGDSPLHF | TGTGCCAGCAACCGACAGGGGAGGACGGGAGATTCACCCCTCCACTTT
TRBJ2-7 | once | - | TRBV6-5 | CASSYSSVAGYEQYF | TGTGCCAGCAGTTACTCGTCAGTGGCTGGCTACGAGCAGTACTTC
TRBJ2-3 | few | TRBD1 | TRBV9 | CASSGRQGTGTDTQYF | TGTGCCAGCAGCGGCCGACAGGGAACGGGCACAGATACGCAGTATTTT
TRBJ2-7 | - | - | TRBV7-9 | CASSLLAYEQYF | TGTGCCAGCAGCCTACTAGCCTACGAGCAGTACTTC
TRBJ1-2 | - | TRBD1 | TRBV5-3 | CARRGQGSNGYTF | TGTGCCAGAAGGGGACAGGGGTCGAATGGCTACACCTTC
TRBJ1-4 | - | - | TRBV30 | CAWDDAGRKNEKLFF | TGTGCCTGGGACGACGCGGGACGGAAGAATGAAAAACTGTTTTTT
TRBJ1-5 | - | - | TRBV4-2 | CASSQGGGRNQPQHF | TGTGCCAGCAGCCAGGGGGGGGGACGCAATCAGCCCCAGCATTTT
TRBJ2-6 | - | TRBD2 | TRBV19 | CASSRRGKAGANVLTF | TGTGCCAGTAGTCGGCGGGGGAAGGCCGGGGCCAACGTCCTGACTTTC
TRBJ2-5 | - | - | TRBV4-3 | CASSQDRSYQETQYF | TGCGCCAGCAGCCAAGACAGGTCGTACCAAGAGACCCAGTACTTC
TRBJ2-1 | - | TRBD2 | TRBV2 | CASRDHQRGGGEQFF | TGTGCCAGCAGGGACCACCAGCGGGGGGGAGGTGAGCAGTTCTTC
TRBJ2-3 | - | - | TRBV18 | CASSRNAGGSLPPDTQYF | TGTGCCAGCTCACGCAACGCCGGCGGGTCCCTGCCACCAGATACGCAGTATTTT
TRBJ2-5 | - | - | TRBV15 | CATSRGQGGETQYF | TGTGCCACCAGCAGAGGGCAGGGTGGAGAGACCCAGTACTTC
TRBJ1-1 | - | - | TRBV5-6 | CASSIRQNTEAFF | TGTGCCAGCAGCATCCGACAGAACACTGAAGCTTTCTTT
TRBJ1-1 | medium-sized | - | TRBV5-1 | CASRSRGEGTEAFF | TGCGCCAGCAGATCCCGAGGGGAGGGAACTGAAGCTTTCTTT
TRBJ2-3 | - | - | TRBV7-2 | CASSLTGGGDTQYF | TGTGCCAGCAGCTTAACGGGGGGCGGAGATACGCAGTATTTT
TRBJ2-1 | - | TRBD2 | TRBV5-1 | CASRGTAGAYNEQFF | TGCGCCAGCAGGGGTACAGCGGGGGCCTACAATGAGCAGTTCTTC
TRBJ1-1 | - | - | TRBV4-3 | CASRRGSEAFF | TGCGCCAGCAGACGAGGATCTGAAGCTTTCTTT
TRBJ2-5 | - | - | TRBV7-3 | CASRGGSTAETQYF | TGTGCCAGCAGGGGCGGATCGACAGCTGAGACCCAGTACTTC
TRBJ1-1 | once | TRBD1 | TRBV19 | CASTPGQGFLNTEAFF | TGTGCCAGTACCCCGGGACAGGGGTTTTTGAACACTGAAGCTTTCTTT
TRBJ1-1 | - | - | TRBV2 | CASSEVGGGFATEAFF | TGTGCCAGCAGTGAAGTCGGCGGGGGATTCGCCACTGAAGCTTTCTTT
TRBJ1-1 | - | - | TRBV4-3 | CASSQEGGTEAFF | TGCGCCAGCAGCCAAGAAGGGGGCACTGAAGCTTTCTTT
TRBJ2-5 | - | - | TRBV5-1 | CASSGGGSSLGETQYF | TGCGCCAGCAGCGGGGGGGGCTCTTCCCTCGGGGAGACCCAGTACTTC
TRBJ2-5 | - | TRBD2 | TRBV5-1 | CASSFLAGSEETQYF | TGCGCCAGCAGCTTCCTAGCGGGGTCTGAGGAGACCCAGTACTTC
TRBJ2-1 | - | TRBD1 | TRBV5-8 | CASSIGDRVNEQFF | TGTGCCAGCAGTATCGGGGACAGGGTCAATGAGCAGTTCTTC
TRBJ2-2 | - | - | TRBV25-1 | CASTTGEYTGELFF | TGTGCCAGCACGACCGGGGAGTACACCGGGGAGCTGTTTTTT
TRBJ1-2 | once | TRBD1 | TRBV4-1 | CASSQDRGRSGYTF | TGCGCCAGCAGCCAGGACAGGGGGCGAAGTGGCTACACCTTC
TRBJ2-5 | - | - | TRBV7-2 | CASSPPRETQYF | TGTGCCAGCAGCCCCCCCAGAGAGACCCAGTACTTC
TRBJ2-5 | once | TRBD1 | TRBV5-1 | CASSWTGPQETQYF | TGCGCCAGCAGCTGGACAGGCCCCCAAGAGACCCAGTACTTC
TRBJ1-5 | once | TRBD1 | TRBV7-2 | CASSFNGRTGVGQPQHF | TGTGCCAGCAGCTTCAACGGACGGACAGGGGTGGGCCAGCCCCAGCATTTT
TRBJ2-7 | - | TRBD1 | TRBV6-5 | CASSYRIQGAYEQYF | TGTGCCAGCAGTTACCGGATCCAGGGGGCCTACGAGCAGTACTTC
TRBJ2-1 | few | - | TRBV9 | CASSVGGPRGEQFF | TGTGCCAGCAGCGTAGGCGGACCCAGGGGTGAGCAGTTCTTC
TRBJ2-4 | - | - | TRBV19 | CASSLTGIVNIQYF | TGTGCCAGTAGTTTAACAGGGATCGTAAACATTCAGTACTTC
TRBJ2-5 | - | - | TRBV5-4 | CASSLQATQETQYF | TGTGCCAGCAGCTTGCAGGCGACCCAAGAGACCCAGTACTTC
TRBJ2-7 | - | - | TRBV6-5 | CASSYRGSDYEQYF | TGTGCCAGCAGTTACCGGGGAAGTGACTACGAGCAGTACTTC
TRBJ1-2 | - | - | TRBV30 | CAWSVNRAERGYTF | TGTGCCTGGAGTGTAAACAGGGCTGAACGGGGCTACACCTTC
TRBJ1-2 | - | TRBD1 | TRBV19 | CASRVPGQLPGYTF | TGTGCCAGTAGGGTACCGGGACAGCTGCCTGGCTACACCTTC
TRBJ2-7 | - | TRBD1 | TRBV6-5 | CASSYGTGTYEQYF | TGTGCCAGCAGTTACGGGACAGGGACCTACGAGCAGTACTTC
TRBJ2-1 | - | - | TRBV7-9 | CASSLGSRVYEQFF | TGTGCCAGCAGCTTAGGATCCAGGGTTTACGAGCAGTTCTTC
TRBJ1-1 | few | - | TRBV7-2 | CASILRSGNTEAFF | TGTGCCAGCATCCTTAGATCAGGGAACACTGAAGCTTTCTTT
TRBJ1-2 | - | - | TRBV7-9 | CASSLETENYGYTF | TGTGCCAGCAGCTTAGAAACGGAGAACTATGGCTACACCTTC
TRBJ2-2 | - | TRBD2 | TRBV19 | CASRLAGANTGELFF | TGTGCCAGTAGACTAGCGGGGGCTAACACCGGGGAGCTGTTTTTT
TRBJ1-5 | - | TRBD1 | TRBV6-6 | CASSSVDRGTTQPQHF | TGTGCCAGCAGTTCCGTCGACAGGGGAACTACTCAGCCCCAGCATTTT
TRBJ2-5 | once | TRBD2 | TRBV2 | CASSPGLAGGETQYF | TGTGCCAGCAGTCCCGGACTAGCGGGGGGAGAGACCCAGTACTTC
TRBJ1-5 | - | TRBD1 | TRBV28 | CASRGKPGQGDQPQHF | TGTGCCAGCAGGGGGAAACCGGGACAGGGGGATCAGCCCCAGCATTTT
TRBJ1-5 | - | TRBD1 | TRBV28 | CASEGQGNQPQHF | TGTGCCAGCGAGGGACAGGGGAATCAGCCCCAGCATTTT
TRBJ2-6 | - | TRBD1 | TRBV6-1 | CASRTGGSGANVLTF | TGTGCCAGCAGGACAGGGGGCTCTGGGGCCAACGTCCTGACTTTC
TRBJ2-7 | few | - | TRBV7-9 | CASSLVTYEQYF | TGTGCCAGCAGCTTAGTAACCTACGAGCAGTACTTC
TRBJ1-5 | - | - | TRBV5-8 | CASNYRLRENQPQHF | TGTGCCAGCAACTACCGGCTACGGGAAAATCAGCCCCAGCATTTT
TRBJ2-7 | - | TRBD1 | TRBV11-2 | CASGPDRGPYEQYF | TGTGCCAGCGGTCCTGACAGGGGACCCTACGAGCAGTACTTC
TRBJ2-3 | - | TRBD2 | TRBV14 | CASSQRGLAGPKDTQYF | TGTGCCAGCAGCCAACGAGGACTAGCGGGCCCCAAAGATACGCAGTATTTT
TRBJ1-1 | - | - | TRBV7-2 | CASSPGGGVRTEAFF | TGTGCCAGCAGCCCAGGAGGGGGGGTGCGAACTGAAGCTTTCTTT
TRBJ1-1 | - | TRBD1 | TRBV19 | CASSMARGRNTEAFF | TGTGCCAGTAGTATGGCCAGGGGGAGGAACACTGAAGCTTTCTTT
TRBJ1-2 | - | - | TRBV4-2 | CASSQDILTGVSAGYTF | TGTGCCAGCAGCCAAGATATCCTGACAGGTGTGAGTGCTGGCTACACCTTC
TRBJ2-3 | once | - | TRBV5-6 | CASSWDTIEYF | TGTGCCAGCAGCTGGGACACCATAGAGTATTTT